Listed below are T cell receptor beta chains from one sample, sequenced in a study of control samples from healthy donors and cancer patients. Here immunoSEQ multiplex PCR was the method, and the copy in TCRdb shows in-frame clones only, minus some. Seen here are some 78,000 clones, around nine tenths observed once, and the top ten hold 7.5% to 8%. Sample: blood. The receptors derive from a woman aged 55 to 70 in good health. Both conserved end residues are part of each CDR3. A D gene is named only where the DNA matches it firmly. The size entry is marked missing in some rows and otherwise reads once, few, many or a size class.

TRBD1 TRBJ1-6 few TRBV10-3 TGTGCCATCAGTGATATGTCTGGACAGGGAAATTCACCCCTCCACTTT CAISDMSGQGNSPLHF
- TRBJ1-3 - TRBV6-1 TGTGCCAGCAGTGAAGGGTGGGCTGGAAACACCATATATTTT CASSEGWAGNTIYF
- TRBJ2-5 - TRBV21-1 TGTGCCAGCAGCAAAAAGTCCGGGACTAGCGGGGGGGCCGGTCCCCAGTACTTC CASSKKSGTSGGAGPQYF
- TRBJ1-6 - TRBV18 TGTGCCAGCTCACAGGGAGGAGATTCACCCCTCCACTTT CASSQGGDSPLHF
- TRBJ2-7 - TRBV6-1 TGTGCCAGCAGTGAACGGCTAAACCGTCAGGGTTACGAGCAGTACTTC CASSERLNRQGYEQYF
- TRBJ2-5 - TRBV28 TGTGCCAGCAGTTCCCCGGGAGAACGAAAAGAGACCCAGTACTTC CASSSPGERKETQYF
- TRBJ2-2 - TRBV3-1/TRBV3-2 TGTGCCAGCAGCCAAGACGGGGGGAACACCGGGGAGCTGTTTTTT CASSQDGGNTGELFF
TRBD1 TRBJ1-6 - TRBV28 TGTGCCAGCAGTTTATGGGGGACAGGTAATTCACCCCTCCACTTT CASSLWGTGNSPLHF
- TRBJ1-1 - TRBV5-1 TGCGCCAGCAGCAATGGACAGTGGAACACTGAAGCTTTCTTT CASSNGQWNTEAFF
- TRBJ2-1 - TRBV11-3 TGTGCCAGCAGCTTAGTATCGGCACCCTACAATGAGCAGTTCTTC CASSLVSAPYNEQFF
- TRBJ1-5 - TRBV6-5 TGTGCCAGCAGCTCGGGGGCTGTTCGGCCCCAGCATTTT CASSSGAVRPQHF
TRBD1 TRBJ2-7 - TRBV18 TGTGCCAGCTCACAGGGACAGGGGATGCACGAGCAGTACTTC CASSQGQGMHEQYF
TRBD2 TRBJ2-1 - TRBV6-5 TGTGCCAGCAGCATCGGGACTAGCGGACACAATGAGCAGTTCTTC CASSIGTSGHNEQFF
- TRBJ1-2 - TRBV19 TGTGCCAGTAGTATAGGAGGTCAGGCTGCCGTGAGCTATGGCTACACCTTC CASSIGGQAAVSYGYTF
- TRBJ2-5 - TRBV5-1 TGCGCCAGCAGCTTAATCGACGGACAAGAGACCCAGTACTTC CASSLIDGQETQYF
TRBD2 TRBJ2-1 once TRBV10-2 TGCGCCAGCACTGGGACTAGCGGGAGTTGGGAGCAGTTCTTC CASTGTSGSWEQFF
- TRBJ2-1 - TRBV11-3 TGTGCCAGCAGCCCCCAGATGGCAGTTGGGAATGAGCAGTTCTTC CASSPQMAVGNEQFF
TRBD1 TRBJ2-5 once TRBV5-1 TGCGCCAGCAGCTGGCGGACAGGTCAAGAGACCCAGTACTTC CASSWRTGQETQYF
- TRBJ1-4 - TRBV28 TGTGCCAGCAGCTACCTGGGCGGCCGAAAAAAACTGTTTTTT CASSYLGGRKKLFF
- TRBJ2-5 once TRBV21-1 TGTGCCAGCAGCAAAGGTAGCAGGGTGGAGACCCAGTACTTC CASSKGSRVETQYF
TRBD1 TRBJ1-2 - TRBV6-2/TRBV6-3 TGTGCCAGCAGTTACAGTACCCCCACAGGGGAAGGCTACACCTTC CASSYSTPTGEGYTF
- TRBJ2-7 - TRBV6-2/TRBV6-3 TGTGCCAGCAGTTACCAGGCGGGGACCCCAACCTACGAGCAGTACTTC CASSYQAGTPTYEQYF
- TRBJ1-2 - TRBV18 TGTGCCAGCTCACCTGGGACGGAGAGCTATGGCTACACCTTC CASSPGTESYGYTF
TRBD1 TRBJ1-1 - TRBV19 TGTGCCAGCCAACAGGGGGGTTATCCCACTGAAGCTTTCTTT CASQQGGYPTEAFF
- TRBJ1-1 - TRBV7-2 TGTGCCAGCAGTTATGGGCGGAACACTGAAGCTTTCTTT CASSYGRNTEAFF
TRBD2 TRBJ2-7 - TRBV18 TGTGCCAGCTCACCACCCCTAGCGGGAGTTGCCAACGAGCAGTACTTC CASSPPLAGVANEQYF
TRBD2 TRBJ2-1 once TRBV5-1 TGCGCCAGCGGGCAGGGTAGCGGGGGAAGAGAGCAGTTCTTC CASGQGSGGREQFF
TRBD1 TRBJ1-1 - TRBV3-1/TRBV3-2 TGTGCCAGCAGCCCAACCTCGGACAGGACTGAAGCTTTCTTT CASSPTSDRTEAFF
- TRBJ2-7 - TRBV6-5 TGTGCCAGCAGATACCACAGGGAGATCTACGAGCAGTACTTC CASRYHREIYEQYF
TRBD2 TRBJ2-3 - TRBV27 TGTGCCAGCAGATTCCTAGCGGGAGGAGGTACGCAGTATTTT CASRFLAGGGTQYF
- TRBJ1-1 - TRBV18 TGTGCCAGCTCACCGCTACCGCGGAACACTGAAGCTTTCTTT CASSPLPRNTEAFF
TRBD1 TRBJ2-7 - TRBV27 TGTGCCAGCAGTTTGGGGACAGGTTTTGGGGAGCAGTACTTC CASSLGTGFGEQYF
TRBD2 TRBJ2-5 once TRBV5-4 TGTGCCAGCAGCCCCTCCCCTAGCGGGGGGGGGCAAGAGACCCAGTACTTC CASSPSPSGGGQETQYF
TRBD1 TRBJ2-7 - TRBV9 TGTGCCAGCAGCGTAGGGACAGGGAGCTCCTACGAGCAGTACTTC CASSVGTGSSYEQYF
TRBD1 TRBJ2-2 - TRBV5-1 TGCGCCAGCAGCCGGGACAGGGGGCCCACCGGGGAGCTGTTTTTT CASSRDRGPTGELFF
TRBD1 TRBJ2-7 - TRBV25-1 TGTGCCAGCAGTGAATTGGGACAGGGTAGATACGAGCAGTACTTC CASSELGQGRYEQYF
- TRBJ2-7 once TRBV5-1 TGCGCCAGCAGCTTGTCTTCTGTCGGGGGGCTTGCCTCCGAGCAGTACTTC CASSLSSVGGLASEQYF
- TRBJ2-1 - TRBV3-1/TRBV3-2 TGTGCCAGCAGCTTGCAGGGGAGGAACTACAATGAGCAGTTCTTC CASSLQGRNYNEQFF
- TRBJ2-7 - TRBV15 TGTGCCACCAGCAGAGAGAGCCCGGCTACGCAGTACTTC CATSRESPATQYF
TRBD1 TRBJ2-6 - TRBV28 TGTGCCAGCAGTGGGCGACAGGGGGCGCCTGGGGCCAACGTCCTGACTTTC CASSGRQGAPGANVLTF
- TRBJ2-1 - TRBV5-1 TGCGCCAGCAGCTTGGAGGTCAACTACCCATACAATGAGCAGTTCTTC CASSLEVNYPYNEQFF
TRBD1 TRBJ1-5 - TRBV10-3 TGTGCCATCAGTGCGGGACAGGGAGATCAGCCCCAGCATTTT CAISAGQGDQPQHF
TRBD1 TRBJ2-1 - TRBV25-1 TGTGCCAGCTCCTACCGGGACAGAGGCTACAATGAGCAGTTCTTC CASSYRDRGYNEQFF
- TRBJ1-5 - TRBV6-5 TGTGCCAGCAGGGGGAAGTCTCAGCCCCAGCATTTT CASRGKSQPQHF
- TRBJ1-2 once TRBV11-3 TGTGCCAGCAGCGCACGACAGGTTTTAAATGCGGATGGCTACACCTTC CASSARQVLNADGYTF
- TRBJ1-5 - TRBV19 TGTGCCAGTAGTATCACAGGTAGCAATCAGCCCCAGCATTTT CASSITGSNQPQHF
- TRBJ1-2 once TRBV30 TGTGCCTGGAGTCAGGCCCGCTATGGCTACACCTTC CAWSQARYGYTF
- TRBJ2-2 once TRBV7-9 TGTGCCAGCAGCCTAATGAAGTCCGGGGAGCTGTTTTTT CASSLMKSGELFF
- TRBJ1-1 once TRBV2 TGTGCCAGTCATCAGGACAGAGGGGAAGCTTTCTTT CASHQDRGEAFF
- TRBJ2-2 - TRBV7-3 TGTGCCAGCAGCTTAAAAGGGTCATTCGCCGGGGAGCTGTTTTTT CASSLKGSFAGELFF
- TRBJ2-7 - TRBV15 TGTGCCACCAGCAGAATAAGACAGGCCGGGGAGCAGTACTTC CATSRIRQAGEQYF
- TRBJ1-5 - TRBV2 TGTGCCAGCAGTGAACAGGGGAGAGAACAGCCCCAGCATTTT CASSEQGREQPQHF
- TRBJ1-1 - TRBV18 TGTGCCAGCTCCCTGGGGACGGACCAGTTAGGAGCTTTCTTT CASSLGTDQLGAFF
- TRBJ2-1 - TRBV7-2 TGTGCCAGCAGCTTTAGTCGGGGGAATGAGCAGTTCTTC CASSFSRGNEQFF